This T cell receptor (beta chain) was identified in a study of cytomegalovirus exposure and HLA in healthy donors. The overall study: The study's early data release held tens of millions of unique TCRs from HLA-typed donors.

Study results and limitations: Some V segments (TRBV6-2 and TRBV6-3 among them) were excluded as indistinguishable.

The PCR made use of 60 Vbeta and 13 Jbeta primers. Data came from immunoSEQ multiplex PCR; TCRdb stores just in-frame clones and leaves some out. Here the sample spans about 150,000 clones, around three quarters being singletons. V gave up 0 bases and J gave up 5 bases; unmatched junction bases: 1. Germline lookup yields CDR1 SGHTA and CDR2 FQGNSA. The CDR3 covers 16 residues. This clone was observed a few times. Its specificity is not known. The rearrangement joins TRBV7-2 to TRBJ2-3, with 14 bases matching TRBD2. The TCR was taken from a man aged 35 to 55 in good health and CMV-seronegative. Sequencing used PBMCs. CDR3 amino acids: CASSLAGTSGGDTQYF. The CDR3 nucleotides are TGTGCCAGCAGCTTAGCGGGGACTAGCGGGGGAGATACGCAGTATTTT. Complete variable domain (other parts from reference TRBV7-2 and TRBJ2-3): GAGVSQSPSNKVTEKGKDVELRCDPISGHTALYWYRQSLGQGLEFLIYFQGNSAPDKSGLPSDRFSAERTGGSVSTLTIQRTQQEDSAVYLCASSLAGTSGGDTQYFGPGTRLTVL.